The rows below give T cell receptor beta chains drawn from one sample of a study of human T cells and chemical hapten exposure. TCRdb called the 5' RACE reads again in MiXCR, with one record for every CDR3 protein. The table includes under 150,000 distinct CDR3 sequences, roughly a fifth detected once. The receptors were sampled from a human donor in good health. Both conserved end residues are part of each CDR3. The size of a clone is reported for some rows only, either as once, few or many, or as a class for expanded clones.

clone_size j_call v_call cdr3_aa
- TRBJ1-5 TRBV12-3/TRBV12-4 CASSFGQGGGKAQHF
- TRBJ2-7 TRBV28 CASSTPGRGPSYEQYF
- TRBJ1-1 TRBV3-1 CASSFPGTEAFF
- TRBJ2-3 TRBV2 CASSEMGGRGTDTQYF
few TRBJ2-3 TRBV24-1 CATSDPRLVTDTQYF
few TRBJ2-4 TRBV13 CASSPGVGKNIQYF
- TRBJ1-2 TRBV6-5 CASSYEGRPNYGYTF
- TRBJ2-1 TRBV24-1 CATSGGIEQFF
- TRBJ2-7 TRBV5-6 CASSFGSGSSSYEQYF
few TRBJ1-5 TRBV12-3/TRBV12-4 CASSLAENQPQHF
- TRBJ1-5 TRBV19 CASRRDRGGNQPQHF
- TRBJ2-5 TRBV7-9 CASALLGQGDLGETQYF
- TRBJ1-2 TRBV28 CASSGSGQGKAGYTF
- TRBJ2-2 TRBV3-1 CASSQSGTGELFF
- TRBJ1-5 TRBV5-1 CASSPGKSNQPQHF
- TRBJ1-2 TRBV2 CASTIKIQGYTF
- TRBJ2-1 TRBV3-1 CASSQAGSPGPRSTEQFF
few TRBJ1-2 TRBV20-1 CSADDYGYTF
- TRBJ2-7 TRBV23-1 CASSPENEQYF
few TRBJ2-7 TRBV27 CASSPRGPYEQYF
- TRBJ2-4 TRBV28 CASRIGGTAKNIQYF
- TRBJ2-2 TRBV20-1 CSARDPPGGTGGELFF
- TRBJ2-1 TRBV5-1 CASSLPGQPTGEQFF
few TRBJ1-5 TRBV6-1 CASDLPQGMGGNQPQHF
- TRBJ2-7 TRBV4-1 CASSQRPSGLDSGGEQYF
few TRBJ1-5 TRBV15 CATSRPGQSNQPQHF
many TRBJ2-7 TRBV20-1 CSASSGSTYEQYF
- TRBJ1-3 TRBV4-2 CASSQEAGGRDTIYF
- TRBJ1-6 TRBV7-9 CASSLPGQINSPLHF
few TRBJ2-1 TRBV7-3 CASSPQSGRAYNEQFF
- TRBJ2-7 TRBV12-3/TRBV12-4 CASSLRGLNEQYF
- TRBJ2-1 TRBV9 CASSVDRDRGWGNEQFF
- TRBJ1-3 TRBV4-1 CASSQDWGLSGNTIYF
- TRBJ1-1 TRBV12-3/TRBV12-4 CASSFIGGNTEAFF
- TRBJ2-1 TRBV12-3/TRBV12-4 CASSPFGQGALNEQFF
- TRBJ2-5 TRBV20-1 CSANLRTGRETQYF
few TRBJ2-1 TRBV7-9 CASSSRTTRYEQFF
- TRBJ2-7 TRBV28 CASSYSLATKTPTYEQYF
- TRBJ2-7 TRBV10-3 CAISARGGTYEQYF
- TRBJ2-3 TRBV12-3/TRBV12-4 CASRQTGRADTQYF
few TRBJ1-1 TRBV25-1 CASGSTEAFF
few TRBJ2-7 TRBV9 CASSARGGHEQYF
few TRBJ2-2 TRBV12-3/TRBV12-4 CASSPTSYGTGELFF
many TRBJ2-7 TRBV28 CASSLLAGGSYEQYF
- TRBJ2-5 TRBV3-1 CASSVRRTSGRAEETQYF
- TRBJ1-2 TRBV2 CASSSRQGRDGYTF
- TRBJ1-1 TRBV6-5 CASLSDGRNTEAFF
few TRBJ2-1 TRBV10-3 CAISGSSTSGRGNEQFF
many TRBJ2-2 TRBV6-2/TRBV6-3 CASSSRRTGPTGELFF
many TRBJ1-5 TRBV5-1 CASSLGQNQPQHF
- TRBJ1-1 TRBV6-1 CATQRGGTGSLRGTEAFF
many TRBJ2-3 TRBV6-5 CASRGVGLGGDTQYF
- TRBJ2-5 TRBV30 CAWSVLGGQETQYF
few TRBJ2-6 TRBV19 CASSADSSGANVLTF